Below, one TCR beta chain is given with its context. All donors were healthy HIV-negative adults lacking recent acute infections or vaccinations. Sequencing used immunoSEQ multiplex PCR; TCRdb keeps in-frame clones, though not all of them. The repertoire includes roughly 1.4 million clones, approximately 98.5% of them detected once, and 0.36% sits in the top ten. The sample originates from a study of shared clonotypes between healthy human individuals. The sample was naive CD4+ T cells sorted from blood. Documented subset: CD45RA+ positively selected. This receptor was taken from a man aged 30 to 39 in good health.

The CDR3 DNA follows: TGTGCCAGCAGACCAGGACAGCTTACCGGGGAGCTGTTTTTT. Its translation is CASRPGQLTGELFF. The chain uses TRBV28 and TRBJ2-2; D is possibly TRBD1 (6 bases). This CDR3 region has 14 residues. Trimming took off 6 bases at V and 5 bases at J, with 13 bases between the two ends. Germline V lookup: CDR1 MDHEN, CDR2 SYDVKM.